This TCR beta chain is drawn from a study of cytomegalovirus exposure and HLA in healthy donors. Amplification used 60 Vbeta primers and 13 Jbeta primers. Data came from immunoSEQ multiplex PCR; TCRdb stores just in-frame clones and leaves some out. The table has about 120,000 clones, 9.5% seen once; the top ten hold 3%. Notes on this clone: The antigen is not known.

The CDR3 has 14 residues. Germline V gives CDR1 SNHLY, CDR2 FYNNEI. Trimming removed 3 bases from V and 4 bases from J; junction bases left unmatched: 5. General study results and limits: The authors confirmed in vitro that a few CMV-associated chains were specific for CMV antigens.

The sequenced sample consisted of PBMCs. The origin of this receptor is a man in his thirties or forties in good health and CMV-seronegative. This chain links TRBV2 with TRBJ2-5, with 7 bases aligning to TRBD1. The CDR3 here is CASSEVQGRETQYF. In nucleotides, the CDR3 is TGTGCCAGCAGTGAGGTACAGGGGAGAGAGACCCAGTACTTC.